These T cell receptor beta chains were read from a single sample in a study of shared clonotypes between healthy human individuals. Here immunoSEQ multiplex PCR was the method, and the copy in TCRdb shows in-frame clones only, minus some. In the table there are 850,000 to 1,100,000 clones, approximately 80% of which are singletons. Sequenced material: memory CD4+ T cells from PBMCs. All receptors derive from a man aged 18 to 29 in good health. Some clones in this sample may be carry-over from other donors' samples. Both conserved end residues are part of each CDR3. A D gene is named only where the DNA matches it firmly. The listing skips clone size in some rows; elsewhere it reads once, few, many or a size class.

v_call	d_call	j_call	clone_size	cdr3_aa	cdr3_nt
TRBV30	-	TRBJ2-3	-	CAWSIGGAGTDTQYF	TGTGCCTGGAGTATCGGGGGCGCGGGCACAGATACGCAGTATTTT
TRBV11-3	-	TRBJ1-1	-	CASSRDPNTEAFF	TGTGCCAGCAGCCGAGATCCGAACACTGAAGCTTTCTTT
TRBV5-1	-	TRBJ2-1	-	CASRAGASSYNEQFF	TGCGCCAGCAGGGCTGGTGCTAGCTCCTACAATGAGCAGTTCTTC
TRBV5-1	-	TRBJ1-1	once	CASSEQGNTEAFF	TGCGCCAGCAGCGAACAGGGGAACACTGAAGCTTTCTTT
TRBV2	-	TRBJ2-1	many	CASIRTNYNEQFF	TGTGCCAGCATAAGGACCAACTACAATGAGCAGTTCTTC
TRBV15	-	TRBJ2-7	many	CATSGQKSYEQYF	TGTGCCACCAGCGGGCAGAAGTCCTACGAGCAGTACTTC
TRBV27	TRBD1	TRBJ2-1	-	CASSLWDRNNEQFF	TGTGCCAGCAGTTTATGGGACAGGAACAATGAGCAGTTCTTC
TRBV19	-	TRBJ1-5	-	CASSIGGSPSNQPQHF	TGTGCCAGTAGTATAGGGGGCAGCCCTAGCAATCAGCCCCAGCATTTT
TRBV6-5	TRBD1	TRBJ2-5	-	CASSLSTGGRETQYF	TGTGCCAGCAGTTTATCTACAGGGGGACGAGAGACCCAGTACTTC
TRBV7-3	-	TRBJ1-1	-	CASSSTEYTEAFF	TGTGCCAGCAGCTCAACGGAATACACTGAAGCTTTCTTT
TRBV7-2	-	TRBJ2-7	-	CASSLESGVGEQYF	TGTGCCAGCAGCTTAGAATCAGGGGTGGGGGAGCAGTACTTC
TRBV28	TRBD1	TRBJ1-2	-	CASGDSLFYGYTF	TGTGCCAGCGGGGACAGCCTCTTCTATGGCTACACCTTC
TRBV7-8	TRBD1	TRBJ1-2	once	CASSLAGQNPYGYTF	TGTGCCAGCAGCTTGGCGGGACAGAACCCCTATGGCTACACCTTC
TRBV11-3	-	TRBJ1-3	-	CASSRGGTSGNTIYF	TGTGCCAGCAGCAGGGGGGGGACCTCTGGAAACACCATATATTTT
TRBV11-2	TRBD2	TRBJ2-1	-	CASSLILAGVNEQFF	TGTGCCAGCAGCTTAATCCTAGCGGGGGTTAATGAGCAGTTCTTC
TRBV19	-	TRBJ2-5	-	CASSIGTEETQYF	TGTGCCAGTAGTATAGGGACCGAAGAGACCCAGTACTTC
TRBV11-2	-	TRBJ2-1	-	CASSLVADPYNEQFF	TGTGCCAGCAGCTTAGTGGCGGACCCCTACAATGAGCAGTTCTTC
TRBV5-1	TRBD2	TRBJ2-3	-	CASSFASGSGSDTQYF	TGCGCCAGCAGCTTTGCTAGCGGGAGTGGGTCAGATACGCAGTATTTT
TRBV5-5	-	TRBJ2-7	-	CASSLEGTYSYEQYF	TGTGCCAGCAGCTTGGAGGGGACCTACTCCTACGAGCAGTACTTC
TRBV29-1	-	TRBJ2-7	many	CSVLRGTYEQYF	TGCAGCGTATTAAGGGGCACCTACGAGCAGTACTTC
TRBV7-9	-	TRBJ1-1	-	CASSPAGSSNTEAFF	TGTGCCAGCAGCCCCGCGGGGAGCTCGAACACTGAAGCTTTCTTT
TRBV28	TRBD1	TRBJ1-5	-	CASSRRRDSYSNQPQHF	TGTGCCAGCAGCCGGAGAAGGGACAGCTATAGCAATCAGCCCCAGCATTTT
TRBV28	-	TRBJ2-7	-	CASSSPDSITYEQYF	TGTGCCAGCAGTTCGCCGGACAGCATTACCTACGAGCAGTACTTC
TRBV6-1	TRBD1	TRBJ1-2	-	CASRPGQANYGYTF	TGTGCCAGCAGACCAGGACAGGCTAACTATGGCTACACCTTC
TRBV6-1	-	TRBJ2-2	-	CASSEVDNTGELFF	TGTGCCAGCAGTGAAGTGGACAACACCGGGGAGCTGTTTTTT
TRBV7-3	-	TRBJ2-1	-	CASSLGEPYNEQFF	TGTGCCAGCAGCTTAGGGGAACCCTACAATGAGCAGTTCTTC
TRBV19	-	TRBJ2-4	once	CASNPSRAKNIQYF	TGTGCCAGTAATCCCTCGCGAGCCAAAAACATTCAGTACTTC
TRBV6-5	TRBD1	TRBJ1-1	-	CASSYSGQGTNTEAFF	TGTGCCAGCAGTTACTCGGGACAGGGGACGAACACTGAAGCTTTCTTT
TRBV5-1	TRBD2	TRBJ2-1	few	CASSFTTGLAGTAEQFF	TGCGCCAGCAGCTTTACTACGGGACTAGCGGGAACGGCTGAGCAGTTCTTC
TRBV28	TRBD2	TRBJ2-2	-	CASSPQPPIAGWTGELFF	TGTGCCAGCAGTCCGCAACCCCCCATAGCGGGCTGGACCGGGGAGCTGTTTTTT
TRBV4-3	-	TRBJ1-1	-	CASSQGAAPNTEAFF	TGCGCCAGCAGCCAAGGGGCAGCCCCGAACACTGAAGCTTTCTTT
TRBV6-1	-	TRBJ1-5	-	CASSEVMVNQPQHF	TGTGCCAGCAGTGAAGTAATGGTCAATCAGCCCCAGCATTTT
TRBV5-4	-	TRBJ2-3	few	CASSMTRAGDTQYF	TGTGCCAGCAGCATGACTAGGGCAGGGGATACGCAGTATTTT
TRBV6-1	-	TRBJ1-1	-	CASSPTRGRGEAFF	TGTGCCAGCAGTCCTACCCGGGGCAGAGGCGAAGCTTTCTTT
TRBV23-1	-	TRBJ1-2	-	CASSQSMGNGYTF	TGCGCCAGCAGTCAATCAATGGGGAATGGCTACACCTTC
TRBV5-1	TRBD2	TRBJ2-1	-	CASRGLAGGEDEQFF	TGCGCCAGCAGAGGACTAGCGGGAGGAGAAGATGAGCAGTTCTTC
TRBV7-9	-	TRBJ1-2	few	CASSLGRASYGYTF	TGTGCCAGCAGCTTGGGCAGGGCGAGCTATGGCTACACCTTC
TRBV5-4	TRBD2	TRBJ2-7	-	CASSGDYSEQYF	TGTGCCAGCAGCGGGGACTATAGCGAGCAGTACTTC
TRBV15	-	TRBJ2-3	-	CATSITRNTDTQYF	TGTGCCACCAGCATAACAAGAAACACAGATACGCAGTATTTT
TRBV15	-	TRBJ2-1	-	CATSRDALAYEQFF	TGTGCCACCAGCAGAGATGCGTTAGCGTACGAGCAGTTCTTC
TRBV6-5	TRBD1	TRBJ2-5	-	CASSYSSGQGAETQYF	TGTGCCAGCAGTTACTCTAGCGGACAGGGGGCAGAGACCCAGTACTTC
TRBV2	-	TRBJ2-5	-	CASSGSVETQYF	TGTGCCAGCAGTGGTAGTGTAGAGACCCAGTACTTC
TRBV6-5	-	TRBJ1-2	-	CASSYSIRVPSNGYTF	TGTGCCAGCAGTTACAGTATTCGGGTACCAAGTAACGGCTACACCTTC
TRBV2	TRBD1	TRBJ2-7	-	CASSEQGAISEQYF	TGTGCCAGCAGTGAACAGGGGGCAATTAGCGAGCAGTACTTC
TRBV5-1	TRBD2	TRBJ2-3	-	CASSSASGTTDTQYF	TGCGCCAGCAGCTCTGCTAGCGGAACCACAGATACGCAGTATTTT
TRBV5-1	TRBD1	TRBJ1-2	few	CASSLATGKGGYTF	TGCGCCAGCAGCTTGGCGACAGGGAAAGGTGGCTACACCTTC
TRBV7-2	-	TRBJ1-1	few	CASSGQLNTEAFF	TGTGCCAGCAGCGGACAGTTGAACACTGAAGCTTTCTTT
TRBV28	-	TRBJ1-4	few	CASSFNLRDNEKLFF	TGTGCCAGCAGTTTCAATCTTCGGGATAATGAAAAACTGTTTTTT
TRBV28	-	TRBJ1-2	-	CASIPGWGLYYGYTF	TGTGCCAGCATCCCGGGCTGGGGGCTTTACTATGGCTACACCTTC
TRBV19	-	TRBJ2-7	-	CASRITGTRTYEQYF	TGTGCCAGCAGAATAACCGGGACTCGGACCTACGAGCAGTACTTC
TRBV21-1	-	TRBJ1-5	-	CASSPPRQGGVEQSAQHF	TGTGCCAGCAGCCCACCTCGTCAGGGGGGTGTGGAGCAATCAGCCCAGCATTTT